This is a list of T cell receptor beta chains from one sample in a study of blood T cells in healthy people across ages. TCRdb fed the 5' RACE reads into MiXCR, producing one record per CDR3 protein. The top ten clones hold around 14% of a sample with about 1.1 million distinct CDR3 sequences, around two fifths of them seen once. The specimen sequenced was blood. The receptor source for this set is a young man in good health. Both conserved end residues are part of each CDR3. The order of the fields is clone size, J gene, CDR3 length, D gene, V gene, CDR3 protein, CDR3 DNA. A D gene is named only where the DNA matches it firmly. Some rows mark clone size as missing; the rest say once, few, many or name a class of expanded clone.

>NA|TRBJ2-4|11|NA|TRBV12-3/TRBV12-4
CASSSKNIQYF
TGTGCCAGCAGTTCAAAAAACATTCAGTACTTC
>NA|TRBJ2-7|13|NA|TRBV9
CASSVGDGYEQYF
TGTGCCAGCAGCGTGGGGGACGGCTACGAGCAGTACTTC
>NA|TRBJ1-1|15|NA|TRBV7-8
CASSLAGHTNTEAFF
TGTGCCAGCAGCTTAGCTGGACACACGAACACTGAAGCTTTCTTT
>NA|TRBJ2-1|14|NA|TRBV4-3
CASSLGGPYNEQIF
TGCGCCAGCAGCCTCGGCGGACCCTACAATGAGCAGATCTTC
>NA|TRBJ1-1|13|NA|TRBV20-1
CSAPGSWATEAFF
TGCAGTGCCCCCGGGAGTTGGGCCACTGAAGCTTTCTTT
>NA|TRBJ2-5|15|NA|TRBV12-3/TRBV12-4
CASRGALQGGETQYF
TGTGCCAGCAGGGGGGCCCTACAGGGAGGGGAGACCCAGTACTTC
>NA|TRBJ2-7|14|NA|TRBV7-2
CASSLEMQEEAQYF
TGTGCCAGCAGCTTAGAAATGCAGGAAGAGGCCCAGTACTTC
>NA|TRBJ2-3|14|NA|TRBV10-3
CAIRASDPTDTQYF
TGTGCCATCAGGGCTAGCGACCCCACAGATACGCAGTATTTT
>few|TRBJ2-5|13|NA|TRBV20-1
CSVVRGGQETQYF
TGCAGTGTAGTACGAGGGGGGCAGGAGACCCAGTACTTC
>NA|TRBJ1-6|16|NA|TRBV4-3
CASSQDEAGGNSPLHF
TGCGCCAGCAGCCAAGATGAGGCGGGAGGCAATTCACCCCTCCACTTT
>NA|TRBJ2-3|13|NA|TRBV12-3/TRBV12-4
CASSLGGPDTEYF
TGTGCCAGCAGTTTGGGGGGACCAGATACGGAGTATTTT
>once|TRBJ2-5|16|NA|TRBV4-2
CASSQGPPQVQETQYF
TGTGCCAGCAGCCAAGGACCCCCCCAGGTACAAGAGACCCAGTACTTC
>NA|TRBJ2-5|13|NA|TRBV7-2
CASSLVVLNEQYF
TGTGCCAGCAGCTTAGTAGTCCTTAATGAGCAGTACTTC
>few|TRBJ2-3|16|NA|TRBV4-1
CASSQESGRGTDTQYF
TGCGCCAGCAGCCAAGAATCCGGGCGGGGCACAGATACGCAGTATTTT
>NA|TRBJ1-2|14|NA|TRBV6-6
CASSYLPANYGYTF
TGTGCCAGCAGTTATCTTCCAGCTAACTATGGCTACACCTTC
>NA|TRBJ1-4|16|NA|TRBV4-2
CASSQGVGGKNEKLFF
TGTGCCAGCAGCCAAGGGGTGGGGGGTAAGAATGAAAAACTGTTTTTT
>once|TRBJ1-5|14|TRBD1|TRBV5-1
CASSSGQDPGSQHF
TGCGCCAGCAGCTCGGGACAGGACCCGGGGTCCCAGCATTTT
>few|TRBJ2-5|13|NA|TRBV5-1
CASSLFFEETQYF
TGCGCCAGCAGCTTGTTCTTTGAAGAGACCCAGTACTTC
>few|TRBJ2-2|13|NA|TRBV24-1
CATTRGNTGELFF
TGTGCCACCACACGGGGAAACACCGGGGAGCTGTTTTTT
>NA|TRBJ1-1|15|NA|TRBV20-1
CSAEGTERRNTEAFF
TGCAGTGCTGAGGGGACGGAGAGGAGAAACACTGAAGCTTTCTTT
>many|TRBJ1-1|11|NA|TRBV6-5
CASTRGTEAFF
TGTGCCAGCACCAGGGGCACTGAAGCTTTCTTT
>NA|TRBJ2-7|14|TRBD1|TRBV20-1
CSARSGQGVNEQYF
TGCAGTGCTAGGTCGGGACAGGGGGTAAATGAGCAGTACTTC
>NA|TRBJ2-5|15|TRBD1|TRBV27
CASSARDRGSETQYF
TGTGCCAGCAGTGCCCGGGACAGGGGGTCCGAGACCCAGTACTTC
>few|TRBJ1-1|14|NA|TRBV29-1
CSVEEKGLNTEAFF
TGCAGCGTTGAAGAAAAGGGGTTAAACACTGAAGCTTTCTTT
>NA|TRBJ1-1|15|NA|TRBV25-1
CASSEYYTVDTEAFF
TGTGCCAGCAGTGAATATTACACCGTGGACACTGAAGCTTTCTTT
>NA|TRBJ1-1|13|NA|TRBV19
CASSAYSHTEAFF
TGTGCCAGTAGTGCATATAGTCACACTGAAGCTTTCTTT
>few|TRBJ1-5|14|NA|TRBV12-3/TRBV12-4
CASSHARGNQPQHF
TGTGCCAGCAGCCACGCCCGGGGCAATCAGCCCCAGCATTTT
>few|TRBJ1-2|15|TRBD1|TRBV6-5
CASSYPGQGILGYTF
TGTGCCAGCAGTTACCCGGGACAGGGCATTCTTGGCTACACCTTC
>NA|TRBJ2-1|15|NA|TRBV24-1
CATSDSGAGLNEQFF
TGTGCCACCAGTGATTCGGGGGCGGGATTAAATGAGCAGTTCTTC
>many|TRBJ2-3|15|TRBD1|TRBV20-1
CSARDRDRVPNTQYF
TGCAGTGCTAGAGACCGGGACAGGGTCCCTAATACGCAGTATTTT
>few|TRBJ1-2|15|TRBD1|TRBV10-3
CAIARTGALNYGYTF
TGTGCCATTGCGCGGACAGGGGCCCTCAACTATGGCTACACCTTC
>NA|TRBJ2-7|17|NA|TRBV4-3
CASSQDLYMTAYNEQYF
TGCGCCAGCAGCCAAGATTTGTATATGACAGCCTACAATGAGCAGTACTTC
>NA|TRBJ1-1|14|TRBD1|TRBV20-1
CSAIPWTGQNEAFF
TGCAGTGCTATCCCCTGGACAGGGCAGAACGAAGCTTTCTTT
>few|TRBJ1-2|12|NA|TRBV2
CASGTGSGGYTF
TGTGCCAGCGGTACAGGGTCGGGTGGCTACACCTTC
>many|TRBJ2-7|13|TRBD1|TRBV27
CASSKRDSYEQYF
TGTGCCAGCAGTAAAAGGGACAGCTACGAGCAGTACTTC
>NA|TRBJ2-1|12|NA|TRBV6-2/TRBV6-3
CASSYGSNEQVF
TGTGCCAGCAGTTACGGGAGCAATGAGCAGGTCTTC
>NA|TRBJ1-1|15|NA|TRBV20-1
CSASPRGHRDTEAFF
TGCAGTGCTAGTCCTAGAGGGCACCGGGACACTGAAGCTTTCTTT
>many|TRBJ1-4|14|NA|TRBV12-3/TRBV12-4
CASSSFWTNEKLFF
TGTGCCAGCAGTTCTTTTTGGACTAATGAAAAACTGTTTTTT
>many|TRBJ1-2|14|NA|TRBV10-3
CAISVTGSNYGYTF
TGTGCCATCAGTGTTACAGGGTCTAACTATGGCTACACCTTC
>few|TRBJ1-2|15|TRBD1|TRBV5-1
CASSSGTGGDYGYTF
TGCGCCAGCAGCTCCGGAACAGGGGGCGACTATGGCTACACCTTC
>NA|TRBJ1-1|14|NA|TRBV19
CASSMGWENTEAFF
TGTGCCAGTAGTATGGGTTGGGAGAACACTGAAGCTTTCTTT
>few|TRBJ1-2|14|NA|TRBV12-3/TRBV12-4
CASSLAPAIYGYTF
TGTGCCAGCAGTTTGGCACCCGCCATCTATGGCTACACCTTC
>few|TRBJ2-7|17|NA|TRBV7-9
CASSLGIDPNFSYEQYF
TGTGCCAGCAGCTTAGGGATAGACCCAAATTTTTCCTACGAGCAGTACTTC
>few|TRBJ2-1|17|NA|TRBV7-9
CASSERTALSSYNEQFF
TGTGCCAGCAGTGAGAGGACAGCCCTGAGCTCCTACAATGAGCAGTTCTTC
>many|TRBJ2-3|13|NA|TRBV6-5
CASSFGLRDTQYF
TGTGCCAGCAGTTTCGGCCTGAGGGATACGCAGTATTTT
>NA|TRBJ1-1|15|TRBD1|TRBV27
CASSLWGRGQTGAFF
TGTGCCAGCAGTTTGTGGGGCAGGGGGCAGACTGGAGCTTTCTTT
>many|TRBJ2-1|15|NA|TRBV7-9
CASTLGGLVVDEQFF
TGTGCCAGCACTTTAGGTGGGCTAGTTGTAGATGAGCAGTTCTTC
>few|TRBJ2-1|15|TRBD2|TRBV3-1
CASSLLAVSYNEQFF
TGTGCCAGCAGTCTTCTAGCGGTATCCTACAATGAGCAGTTCTTC